These 6 T cell receptor beta chains share one sample of origin, sequenced in a study of T cell responses to AZD1222 COVID-19 vaccine. The protocol was immunoSEQ multiplex PCR, while the TCRdb copy is restricted to in-frame clones and leaves out a portion. Altogether about 180,000 clones are present, around nine tenths being singletons, with the ten largest covering approximately 1.9%. The specimen comprised peripheral blood, sampled 28 days after the second AZD1222 dose. Receptors were obtained from an adult who received the AZD1222 COVID-19 vaccine.

The V call is TRBV7-2, the J call TRBJ1-5; D might be TRBD1 (6 bases). Germline CDR1 reads SGHTA; CDR2 reads FQGNSA. V lost 6 bases and J lost 4, with 13 bases in between. The CDR3 consists of 14 residues. DNA for the CDR3: TGTGCCAGCAGGCCAGGGGTGAATAATCAGCCCCAGCATTTT. It is translated as CASRPGVNNQPQHF.

V gene TRBV27 combines with J gene TRBJ2-3, with 8 bases identical to TRBD2. Germline lookup yields CDR1 MNHEY and CDR2 SMNVEV (reference sequence). Unmatched junction bases numbered 10, after V lost 5 bases and J lost 0 bases. The CDR3 has 17 amino acids. CDR3 DNA sequence: TGTGCCAGCAGTCGTCCCGGGACTAGGGCTAGCACAGATACGCAGTATTTT. Amino acids: CASSRPGTRASTDTQYF.

The table lists this clone with a count of one. The chain recombines TRBV7-9 with TRBJ2-3; possible D gene TRBD1, 6 bases. CDR3 length equals 15 residues. Deletions cut 1 base from V and 6 bases from J, with 14 bases between. From germline, CDR1 is SEHNR and CDR2 FQNEAQ (reference sequence). Written as DNA, the CDR3 is TGTGCCAGCAGCTTAGGTGGGACACCCTCGGATACGCAGTATTTT. Its protein is CASSLGGTPSDTQYF.

The chain couples TRBV4-1 to TRBJ1-2, with 12 bases matching TRBD1. Trimming removed 0 bases from V and 7 bases from J; junction bases left unmatched: 9. The CDR3 loop spans 17 amino acids. Germline lookup yields CDR1 MGHRA and CDR2 YSYEKL. The CDR3 DNA is TGCGCCAGCAGCCAAGATCTGGGGACAGGGGGCGCGGGTGGCTACACCTTC. Translated, it gives CASSQDLGTGGAGGYTF.

J is TRBJ2-7 and V is TRBV7-8, with TRBD2 matching over 14 bases. The junction had 12 bases not matched to a gene; V was cut back by 2 bases and J by 0 bases. This CDR3 has 20 residues. CDR1 and CDR2 from the germline V gene are SGHVS and FQNEAQ. CDR3 residues: CASSLSGTSGSGGSSYEQYF. In nucleotides, the CDR3 is TGTGCCAGCAGCTTATCGGGGACTAGCGGGAGTGGAGGGTCCTCCTACGAGCAGTACTTC.

With respect to this clone: Sequence at one end of the junction differs from germline and may be a read error. The rearrangement joins TRBV5-4 to TRBJ1-1, with 10 positions matching TRBD1. The CDR3 extends over 14 amino acids. Per the germline V gene, CDR1 is SGHNT and CDR2 is YYREEE (reference sequence). This CDR3 is CASSPSGTGDESFF. The CDR3 region has the DNA TGTGCCAGCAGCCCGTCCGGGACAGGGGATGAATCTTTCTTT.